The next 28 T cell receptor beta chains were all read from a single sample in a study of Tregs in tolerant kidney transplant recipients. Only in-frame clones appear in the TCRdb table, and some are missing; sequencing was by immunoSEQ multiplex PCR. The sample lists roughly 250,000 clones, 80% to 85% seen once, with about 0.64% in the top ten. Sequenced: CD4+ T cells from blood. The source of these receptors is a human donor in good health.

The J gene is TRBJ2-1, the V gene TRBV7-8, with unresolved D. V was pared by 3 bases and J by 15 bases, with 12 bases between. The CDR3 consists of 11 residues. The V gene's germline CDR1 is SGHVS and CDR2 FQNEAQ. This CDR3 reads CASSFRMWPFF. CDR3 bases: TGTGCCAGCAGCTTTAGAATGTGGCCGTTCTTC.

About this clone: A junction boundary mismatches the germline segment, possibly from a read error. The V gene is TRBV7-7, the J gene TRBJ2-2; D gene ambiguous. The CDR3 length is 13 residues. Germline loops: CDR1 SSHAT, CDR2 FNYEAQ (reference sequence). This CDR3 reads CASSYILGGELFF. CDR3 DNA sequence: TGTGCTAGCAGCTATATCTTGGGCGGGGAGCTGTTTTTT.

CDR3 nucleotide sequence: TGTGCCACCAGCGTGCTTGATAGCAATCAGCCCCAGCATTTT. It is translated as CATSVLDSNQPQHF. V and J are TRBV15 and TRBJ1-5; no definite D call. This CDR3 contains 14 residues. Germline V gene sequence: CDR1 LNHNV, CDR2 YYDKDF (reference sequence). V was clipped by 5 bases and J by 0 bases, with 8 bases between them.

The chain's CDR3 is CASSSEIRGWSGNEQFF. The CDR3 nucleotides are TGCGCCAGCAGTAGTGAGATCCGCGGATGGTCGGGCAATGAGCAGTTCTTC. This chain uses TRBV10-2 with TRBJ2-1; D gene uncertain. V was clipped by 5 bases and J by 6 bases, with 23 bases between them. Germline V gives CDR1 WSHSY, CDR2 SAAADI. CDR3 length: 17 amino acids.

The chain has TRBV19 and TRBJ2-5; possibly TRBD1 or TRBD2 for D (5 bases each). This CDR3 is built from 17 residues. Trimming shortened V by 5 bases and J by 0 bases, and 19 bases separated the two germline ends. Germline V gene sequence: CDR1 LNHDA, CDR2 SQIVND (reference sequence). The CDR3 is CASSDDLMGRNQETQYF. In DNA form, the CDR3 reads TGTGCCAGTAGTGACGATCTGATGGGACGGAACCAAGAGACCCAGTACTTC. The entire variable domain, with the rest obtained from reference TRBV19 and TRBJ2-5, is as follows: DGGITQSPKYLFRKEGQNVTLSCEQNLNHDAMYWYRQDPGQGLRLIYYSQIVNDFQKGDIAEGYSVSREKKESFPLTVTSAQKNPTAFYLCASSDDLMGRNQETQYFGPGTRLLVL.

This clone has more than one count but fewer than ten. The chain recombines TRBV27 with TRBJ2-7; TRBD1 is a possible D gene (6 bases). Trimming stripped 0 bases from V and 2 bases from J, with 8 bases between. Germline V gene lookup returns CDR1 MNHEY and CDR2 SMNVEV (reference sequence). The CDR3 has 14 amino acids. The CDR3 spells CASSLSGHTYEQYF. The CDR3 DNA reads TGTGCCAGCAGTTTATCGGGACATACCTACGAGCAGTACTTC.

This clone has more than one count but fewer than ten. J is TRBJ2-7 and V is TRBV28; 13 bases line up with TRBD2. The trim removed 8 bases at V and 9 bases at J, leaving 7 bases unmatched. CDR1 MDHEN and CDR2 SYDVKM come from the germline V gene. The CDR3 spans 13 residues. The CDR3 DNA is TGTGCCAGCGGAGGACTAGCGGGAGTATGGCAGTACTTC. It specifies CASGGLAGVWQYF. Supplemented by reference TRBV28 and TRBJ2-7, the full variable domain reads DVKVTQSSRYLVKRTGEKVFLECVQDMDHENMFWYRQDPGLGLRLIYFSYDVKMKEKGDIPEGYSVSREKKERFSLILESASTNQTSMYLCASGGLAGVWQYFGPGTRLTVT.

This chain links TRBV5-1 with TRBJ1-3; the D gene is possibly TRBD1 (5 bases). The germline V gene encodes CDR1 SGHRS and CDR2 YFSETQ. Deletions cut 0 bases from V and 0 bases from J, with 13 bases between. The CDR3 totals 17 residues. The CDR3 DNA is TGCGCCAGCAGCTTGGAGGGGAGTGGGAGCTCTGGAAACACCATATATTTT. It encodes CASSLEGSGSSGNTIYF.

This clone was seen only once. The genes are TRBV6-1 and TRBJ2-3; no clear D gene. Germline V gives CDR1 MNHNS, CDR2 SASEGT. V gave up 8 bases and J gave up 2 bases, with 17 bases separating them. The CDR3 covers 15 residues. CDR3 sequence reads: CASRMWQADTDTQYF. Written as DNA, the CDR3 is TGTGCCAGCCGTATGTGGCAGGCCGACACAGATACGCAGTATTTT.

As regards this clone: One junction end does not reproduce the germline sequence, and a read error may be involved. V is TRBV9 and J is TRBJ1-6; possible D gene TRBD1, 5 bases. This CDR3 region has 16 residues. Germline values: CDR1 SGDLS, CDR2 YYNGEE. The CDR3 loop reads CARSAPGAPGESPLHF. The CDR3 nucleotides are TGTGCCCGCAGCGCCCCCGGGGCCCCGGGGGAGTCACCCCTCCACTTT.

The chain has TRBV7-9 and TRBJ1-1, with D unclear. Trimming shortened V by 5 bases and J by 1 base, and 8 bases separated the two germline ends. The germline V gene encodes CDR1 SEHNR and CDR2 FQNEAQ (reference sequence). This CDR3 has 13 amino acids. The CDR3 here is CASSLEGNTEAFF. The CDR3, as DNA: TGTGCCAGCAGCCTCGAGGGGAACACTGAAGCTTTCTTT.

The V and J genes are TRBV21-1 and TRBJ1-2; the table names TRBD1, a call not compared with the DNA. TRBV21-1 represents a pseudogene. The CDR3 has 15 amino acids. The CDR3 region has the DNA TGTGCCAGCAGCAAAATGGGGACAGGGATTGGTGGCTACACCTTC. It translates to CASSKMGTGIGGYTF.

The chain has TRBV7-3 and TRBJ1-1; D is unresolved. In germline, CDR1 is SGHTA, CDR2 FQGTGA. This CDR3 contains 15 residues. The V gene lost 5 bases and the J gene lost 4 bases, with 17 bases spanning the gap. CDR3 sequence reads: CASSRYDSSSTEAFF. CDR3 DNA: TGTGCCAGCAGCCGCTACGATTCTAGTAGCACTGAAGCTTTCTTT. Combining the CDR3 with reference TRBV7-3 and TRBJ1-1 gives the whole variable domain GAGVSQTPSNKVTEKGKYVELRCDPISGHTALYWYRQSLGQGPEFLIYFQGTGAADDSGLPNDRFFAVRPEGSVSTLKIQRTERGDSAVYLCASSRYDSSSTEAFFGQGTRLTVV.

The rearrangement joins TRBV4-1 to TRBJ1-2; D might be TRBD1 (6 bases). The CDR3 is 14 residues long. The V gene's germline CDR1 is MGHRA and CDR2 YSYEKL. Trimming took off 3 bases at V and 7 bases at J, with 15 bases between the two ends. CDR3 DNA: TGCGCCAGCAGCCACCGGGGGCAGGGATTTGGCTACACCTTC. This gives the protein CASSHRGQGFGYTF.

V usage is TRBV7-9 and J usage is TRBJ1-1; 10 nucleotides align to TRBD1. CDR3 length: 15 amino acids. In germline, CDR1 is SEHNR, CDR2 FQNEAQ (reference sequence). The junction had 10 bases not matched to a gene; V was cut back by 5 bases and J by 7 bases. The CDR3 DNA sequence: TGTGCCAGCAGCAGGGACAGGGGCCAACACTTTGAAGCTTTCTTT. Amino acids: CASSRDRGQHFEAFF.

The chain carries TRBV5-1 and TRBJ1-2; D possibly corresponds to TRBD1 (5 bases). The CDR3 has 14 amino acids. Trimming took 3 bases from V and 4 from J, leaving 13 bases between them. Per germline, CDR1 SGHRS and CDR2 YFSETQ. The CDR3: CASSSGGFIYGYTF. The CDR3, as DNA: TGCGCCAGCAGCTCTGGGGGGTTCATCTATGGCTACACCTTC.

CDR3 DNA: TGCAGCGTTGGCTCAGGGGGATCCCTGAGGAATGAGCAGTTCTTC. It is translated as CSVGSGGSLRNEQFF. The J gene is TRBJ2-1, the V gene TRBV29-1, with 7 bases matching TRBD1. This CDR3 comprises 15 residues. V gave up 4 bases and J gave up 7 bases; unmatched junction bases: 13. Germline lookup yields CDR1 SQVTM and CDR2 ANQGSEA.

The chain recombines TRBV30 with TRBJ2-7, with 8 bases matching TRBD2. Germline V gene data show CDR1 as GTSNPN and CDR2 as SVGIG (reference sequence). The CDR3 is made up of 17 amino acids. Losses at the gene ends were 0 bases for V and 2 bases for J; bases not matched to a gene: 12. The CDR3 here is CAWSVLGWEAGAYEQYF. In DNA form, the CDR3 reads TGTGCCTGGAGTGTCCTCGGTTGGGAAGCGGGAGCCTACGAGCAGTACTTC.

The V call is TRBV18, the J call TRBJ2-7; TRBD1 is a possible D gene (6 bases). From germline, CDR1 is KGHSH and CDR2 LQKENI. The CDR3 is made up of 14 amino acids. V shed 4 bases and J shed 2 bases, with 12 bases lying between them. The DNA of the CDR3 is TGTGCCAGCTCACAGGTAGCAGGGGCCTACGAGCAGTACTTC. It encodes CASSQVAGAYEQYF.

This chain uses TRBV7-8 with TRBJ2-2, with TRBD2 matching 10 bases. This CDR3 spans 15 amino acids. CDR1 is SGHVS, CDR2 FQNEAQ, per germline. With 4 bases clipped from V and 6 bases from J, the junction kept 5 bases outside the gene matches. CDR3 in DNA: TGTGCCAGCAGCTATAAGCGGGAGGGCCCCGGGGAGCTGTTTTTT. Translation gives CASSYKREGPGELFF.

The rearrangement joins TRBV4-1 to TRBJ1-3, with D unresolved. Trimming shortened V by 3 bases and J by 0 bases, and 12 bases separated the two germline ends. The CDR3 totals 16 residues. The germline CDR1 and CDR2 sequences are MGHRA and YSYEKL. The CDR3 bases are TGCGCCAGCAGCCATCCAAAATCGGACTCTGGAAACACCATATATTTT. Protein sequence: CASSHPKSDSGNTIYF.

A note on this clone: An end of the junction differs from the germline gene, which may be a read error. This rearrangement joins TRBV7-6 to TRBJ2-1; 7 nucleotides line up with TRBD1. The CDR3 length is 14 residues. From germline, CDR1 is SGHVS and CDR2 FNYEAQ. The CDR3 bases are TGTACCAGCAGCTCGGGACAGCCCTACAATGAGCAGTTCTTC. This sequence encodes CTSSSGQPYNEQFF.

In its sample, this clone was seen a few times. The rearrangement uses TRBV11-2 and TRBJ2-3; no clear D. V lost 5 bases and J lost 1, with 10 bases in between. This CDR3 region has 14 residues. Germline V gene sequence: CDR1 SGHAT, CDR2 FQNNGV. As DNA, the CDR3 is TGTGCCAGCAGCCTCGGGCCCGGCACAGATACGCAGTATTTT. Residues: CASSLGPGTDTQYF. Together with reference TRBV11-2 and TRBJ2-3, the CDR3 gives the full variable domain: EAGVAQSPRYKIIEKRQSVAFWCNPISGHATLYWYQQILGQGPKLLIQFQNNGVVDDSQLPKDRFSAERLKGVDSTLKIQPAKLEDSAVYLCASSLGPGTDTQYFGPGTRLTVL.

This clone was found once. J is TRBJ1-1 and V is TRBV21-1; TRBD1, the D gene given by the table, was not confirmed from the DNA. TRBV21-1 is assigned pseudogene status. The length of the CDR3 is 15 residues. DNA of the CDR3: TGTGCCAGCAGCGAACACAGGGGGCCGGACACTGAAGCTTTCTTT. Amino acids: CASSEHRGPDTEAFF.

The chain joins TRBV11-2 to TRBJ2-3; D possibly corresponds to TRBD1 (6 bases). The CDR3 has 15 residues. CDR1 is SGHAT, CDR2 FQNNGV, per germline. V was pared by 6 bases and J by 0 bases, with 13 bases between. CDR3 amino acids: CASRLGQTSTDTQYF. The DNA of the CDR3 is TGTGCCAGCAGACTCGGACAGACTAGCACAGATACGCAGTATTTT.

This rearrangement joins TRBV5-6 to TRBJ1-1, with a tentative D call TRBD1 (6 bases). Trimming took 4 bases from V and 8 from J, leaving 27 bases between them. The CDR3 length is 17 residues. CDR1 and CDR2 (germline): SGHDT, YYEEEE. CDR3 in DNA: TGTGCCAGCAGCGATTTTAAAGGCCGGACAGCTAAGGAGGAAGCTTTCTTT. Residues: CASSDFKGRTAKEEAFF.

This chain uses TRBV7-6 with TRBJ2-2; D tentatively fits TRBD1 or TRBD2 (5 bases each). The CDR3 sequence is 16 residues long. Looked up from germline, CDR1 is SGHVS and CDR2 is FNYEAQ. V lost 5 bases and J lost 3, with 16 bases in between. For the CDR3, the DNA is TGTGCCAGCAGCACCTGGGACGGCTTCTACACCGGGGAGCTGTTTTTT. Amino acid sequence: CASSTWDGFYTGELFF.

The gene calls are TRBV27 and TRBJ1-4; D perhaps matches TRBD1 (6 bases). This CDR3 region has 15 residues. Germline CDR1 and CDR2: MNHEY and SMNVEV (reference sequence). Deletions cut 5 bases from V and 7 bases from J, with 17 bases between. CDR3: CASSRSPGAGEKLFF. The CDR3, as DNA: TGTGCCAGCAGTCGATCGCCAGGGGCTGGTGAAAAACTGTTTTTT.